A selection of T cell receptor beta chains follows, all from one sample in a study of T cell changes during pregnancy in multiple sclerosis. Sequencing used immunoSEQ multiplex PCR; TCRdb keeps in-frame clones, though not all of them. The sample holds about 75,000 clones, around nine tenths seen once. The specimen was CD4+ T cells from peripheral blood mononuclear cells, collected before pregnancy. The receptors were sampled from a female donor with multiple sclerosis, enrolled in a pregnancy study. The CDR3 runs from the conserved cysteine through the conserved F or W. D genes are given only for firm matches.

TRBJ2-4	17	TRBD1	TRBV15	CATSRGRDRLAKNIQYF	TGTGCCACCAGCAGAGGCCGGGACAGGTTAGCCAAAAACATTCAGTACTTC
TRBJ2-7	15	TRBD1	TRBV11-1	CASSSTRQGTYEQYF	TGTGCCAGCAGCTCGACCCGACAGGGTACCTACGAGCAGTACTTC
TRBJ2-5	13	TRBD2	TRBV5-1	CASSFTGGETQYF	TGCGCCAGCAGCTTTACCGGGGGGGAGACCCAGTACTTC
TRBJ1-2	13	.	TRBV7-8	CASSLNPNYGYTF	TGTGCCAGCAGCTTAAATCCAAACTATGGCTACACCTTC
TRBJ2-5	16	TRBD2	TRBV5-4	CASSPTKRGGKETQYF	TGTGCCAGCAGCCCAACAAAGCGGGGGGGCAAGGAGACCCAGTACTTC
TRBJ2-1	17	TRBD2	TRBV5-1	CASSYVGLAGGRNEQFF	TGCGCCAGCAGCTACGTGGGACTAGCGGGAGGCAGGAATGAGCAGTTCTTC
TRBJ1-5	12	.	TRBV7-2	CASSQFNQPQHF	TGTGCCAGCAGCCAATTCAATCAGCCCCAGCATTTT
TRBJ2-4	10	.	TRBV2	CATGKNIQYF	TGTGCCACAGGGAAAAACATTCAGTACTTC
TRBJ2-1	14	.	TRBV6-5	CASSYAGSYNEQFF	TGTGCCAGCAGCTACGCAGGGTCCTACAATGAGCAGTTCTTC
TRBJ2-2	13	.	TRBV6-1	CASTSGGTGELFF	TGTGCCAGCACCAGCGGCGGGACCGGGGAGCTGTTTTTT